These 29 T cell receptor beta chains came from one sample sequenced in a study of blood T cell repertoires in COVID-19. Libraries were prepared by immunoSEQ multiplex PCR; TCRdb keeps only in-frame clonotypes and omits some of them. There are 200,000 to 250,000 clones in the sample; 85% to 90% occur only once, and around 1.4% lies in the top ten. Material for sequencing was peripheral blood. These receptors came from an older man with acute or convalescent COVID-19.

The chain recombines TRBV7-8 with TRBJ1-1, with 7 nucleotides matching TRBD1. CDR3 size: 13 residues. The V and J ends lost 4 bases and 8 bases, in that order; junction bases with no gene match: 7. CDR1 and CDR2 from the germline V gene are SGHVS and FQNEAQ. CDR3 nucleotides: TGTGCCAGCAGCTCCAACCGGGACAGAGAAGCTTTCTTT. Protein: CASSSNRDREAFF.

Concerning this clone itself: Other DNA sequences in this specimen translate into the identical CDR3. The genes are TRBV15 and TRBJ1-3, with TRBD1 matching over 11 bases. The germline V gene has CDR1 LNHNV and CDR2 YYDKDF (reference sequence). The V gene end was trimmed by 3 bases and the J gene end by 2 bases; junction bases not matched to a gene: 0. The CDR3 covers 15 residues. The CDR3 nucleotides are TGTGCCACCAGCAGGGACAGGGGGCCTGGAAACACCATATATTTT. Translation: CATSRDRGPGNTIYF.

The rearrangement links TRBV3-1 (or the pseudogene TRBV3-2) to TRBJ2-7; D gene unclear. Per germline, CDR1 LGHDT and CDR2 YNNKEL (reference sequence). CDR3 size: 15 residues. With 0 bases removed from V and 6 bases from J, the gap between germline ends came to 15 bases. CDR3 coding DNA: TGTGCCAGCAGCCAAGAGAGCGCCACTTTTAGCGAGCAGTACTTC. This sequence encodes CASSQESATFSEQYF.

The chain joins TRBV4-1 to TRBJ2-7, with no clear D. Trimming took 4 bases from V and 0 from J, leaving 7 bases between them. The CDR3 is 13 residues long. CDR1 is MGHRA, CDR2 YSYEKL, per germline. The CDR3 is CASSRTASYEQYF. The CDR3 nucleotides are TGCGCCAGCAGCCGAACAGCCTCCTACGAGCAGTACTTC.

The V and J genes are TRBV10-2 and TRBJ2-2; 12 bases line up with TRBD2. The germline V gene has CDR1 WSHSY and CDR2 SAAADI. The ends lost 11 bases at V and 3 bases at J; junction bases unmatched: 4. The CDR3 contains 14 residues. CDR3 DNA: TGCGCCTCAAGACTAGCGGGGGACACCGGGGAGCTGTTTTTT. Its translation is CASRLAGDTGELFF.

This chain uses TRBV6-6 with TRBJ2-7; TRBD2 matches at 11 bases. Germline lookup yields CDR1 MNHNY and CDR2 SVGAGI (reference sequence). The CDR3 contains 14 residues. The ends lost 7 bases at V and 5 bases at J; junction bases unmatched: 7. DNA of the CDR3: TGTGCCAGCACCACTAGCGGGAGTCAGAACGAGCAGTACTTC. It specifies CASTTSGSQNEQYF.

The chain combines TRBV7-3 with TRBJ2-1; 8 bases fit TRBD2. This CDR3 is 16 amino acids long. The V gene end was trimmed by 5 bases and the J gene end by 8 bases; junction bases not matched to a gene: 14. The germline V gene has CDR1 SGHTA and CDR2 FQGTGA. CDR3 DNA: TGTGCCAGCAGCCCACGCCCCGGGGGGGCCCTAGATGAGCAGTTCTTC. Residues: CASSPRPGGALDEQFF.

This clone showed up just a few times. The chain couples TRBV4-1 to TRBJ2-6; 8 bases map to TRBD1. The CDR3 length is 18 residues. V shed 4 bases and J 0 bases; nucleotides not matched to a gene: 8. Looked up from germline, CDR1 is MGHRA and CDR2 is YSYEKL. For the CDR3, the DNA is TGCGCCAGCAGCCCGACAGGGGACGTCTACTCTGGGGCCAACGTCCTGACTTTC. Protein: CASSPTGDVYSGANVLTF.

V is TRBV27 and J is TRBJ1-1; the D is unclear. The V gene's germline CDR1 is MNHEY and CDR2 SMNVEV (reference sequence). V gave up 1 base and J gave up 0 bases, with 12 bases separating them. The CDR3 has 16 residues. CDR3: CASSLYADIMNTEAFF. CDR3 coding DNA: TGTGCCAGCAGTTTATACGCGGATATTATGAACACTGAAGCTTTCTTT.

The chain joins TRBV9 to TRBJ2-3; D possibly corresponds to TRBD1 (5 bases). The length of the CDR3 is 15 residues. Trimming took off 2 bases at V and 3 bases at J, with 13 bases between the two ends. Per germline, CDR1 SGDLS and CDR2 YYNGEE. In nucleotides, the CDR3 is TGTGCCAGCAGCGTTTCGGCAGGGTCGACAGATACGCAGTATTTT. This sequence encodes CASSVSAGSTDTQYF.

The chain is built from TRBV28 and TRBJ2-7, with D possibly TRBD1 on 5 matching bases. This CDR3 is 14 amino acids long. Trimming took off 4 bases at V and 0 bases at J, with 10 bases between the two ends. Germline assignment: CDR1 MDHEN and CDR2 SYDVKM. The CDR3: CASSSQGSSYEQYF. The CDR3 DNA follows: TGTGCCAGCAGTTCCCAGGGAAGCTCCTACGAGCAGTACTTC.

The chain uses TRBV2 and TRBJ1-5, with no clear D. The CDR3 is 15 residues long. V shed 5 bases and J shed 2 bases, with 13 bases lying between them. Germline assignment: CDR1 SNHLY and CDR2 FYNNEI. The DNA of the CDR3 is TGTGCCAGCAGTACGAACGCTGGGCGCAATCAGCCCCAGCATTTT. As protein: CASSTNAGRNQPQHF. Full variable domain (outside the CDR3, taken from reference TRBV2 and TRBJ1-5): EPEVTQTPSHQVTQMGQEVILRCVPISNHLYFYWYRQILGQKVEFLVSFYNNEISEKSEIFDDQFSVERPDGSNFTLKIRSTKLEDSAMYFCASSTNAGRNQPQHFGDGTRLSIL.

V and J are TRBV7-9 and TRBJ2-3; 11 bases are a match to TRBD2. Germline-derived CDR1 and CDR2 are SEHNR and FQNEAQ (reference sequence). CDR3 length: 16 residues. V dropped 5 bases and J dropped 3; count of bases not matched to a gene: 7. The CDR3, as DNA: TGTGCCAGCAGCACATTAGCGGGGGGGCCAACAGATACGCAGTATTTT. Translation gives CASSTLAGGPTDTQYF. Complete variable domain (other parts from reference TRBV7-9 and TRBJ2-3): DTGVSQNPRHKITKRGQNVTFRCDPISEHNRLYWYRQTLGQGPEFLTYFQNEAQLEKSRLLSDRFSAERPKGSFSTLEIQRTEQGDSAMYLCASSTLAGGPTDTQYFGPGTRLTVL.

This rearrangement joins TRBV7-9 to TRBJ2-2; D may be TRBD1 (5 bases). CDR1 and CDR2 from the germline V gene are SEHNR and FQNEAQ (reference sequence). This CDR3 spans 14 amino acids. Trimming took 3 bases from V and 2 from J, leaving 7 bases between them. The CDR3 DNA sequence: TGTGCCAGCAGCTTCGGACACAACACCGGGGAGCTGTTTTTT. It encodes CASSFGHNTGELFF.

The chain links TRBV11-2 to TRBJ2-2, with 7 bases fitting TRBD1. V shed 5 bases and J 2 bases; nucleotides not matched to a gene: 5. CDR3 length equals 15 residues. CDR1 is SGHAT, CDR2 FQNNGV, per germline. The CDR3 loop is CASSRTGANTGELFF. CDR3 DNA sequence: TGTGCCAGCAGCCGGACAGGTGCCAACACCGGGGAGCTGTTTTTT.

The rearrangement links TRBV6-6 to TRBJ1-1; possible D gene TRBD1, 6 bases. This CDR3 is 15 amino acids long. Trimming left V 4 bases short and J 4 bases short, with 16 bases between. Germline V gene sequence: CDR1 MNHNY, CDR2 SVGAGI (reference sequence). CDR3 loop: CASSFLKQGTTEAFF. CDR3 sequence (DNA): TGTGCCAGCAGTTTCCTTAAACAGGGTACCACTGAAGCTTTCTTT.

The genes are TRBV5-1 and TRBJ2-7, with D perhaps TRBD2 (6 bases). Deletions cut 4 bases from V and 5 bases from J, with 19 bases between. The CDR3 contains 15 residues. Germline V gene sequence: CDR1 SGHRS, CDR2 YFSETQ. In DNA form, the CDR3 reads TGCGCCAGCAGCAGGGAGGACCGGGACCTTGACGAGCAGTACTTC. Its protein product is CASSREDRDLDEQYF.

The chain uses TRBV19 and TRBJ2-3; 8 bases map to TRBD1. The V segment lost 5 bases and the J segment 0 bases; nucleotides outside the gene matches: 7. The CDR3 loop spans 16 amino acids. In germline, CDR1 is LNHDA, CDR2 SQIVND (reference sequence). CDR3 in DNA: TGTGCCAGTAGTGCCGGGGACAGGAGAAGCACAGATACGCAGTATTTT. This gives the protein CASSAGDRRSTDTQYF.

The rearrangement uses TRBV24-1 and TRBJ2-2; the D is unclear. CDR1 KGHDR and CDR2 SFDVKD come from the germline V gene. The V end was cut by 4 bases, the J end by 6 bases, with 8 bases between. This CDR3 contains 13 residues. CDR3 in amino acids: CATSDPIPGELFF. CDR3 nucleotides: TGTGCCACCAGTGACCCCATTCCCGGGGAGCTGTTTTTT.

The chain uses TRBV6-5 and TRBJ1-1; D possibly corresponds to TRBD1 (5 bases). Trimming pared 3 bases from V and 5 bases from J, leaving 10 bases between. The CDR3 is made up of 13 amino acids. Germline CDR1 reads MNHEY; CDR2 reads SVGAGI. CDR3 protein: CASSYSKGTEAFF. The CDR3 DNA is TGTGCCAGCAGTTATAGTAAGGGGACTGAAGCTTTCTTT.

CDR3 DNA: TGTGCCATCAGTGTGGGAGGGGATCTCACAGATACGCAGTATTTT. It codes for CAISVGGDLTDTQYF. The rearrangement uses TRBV10-3 and TRBJ2-3; 7 positions agree with TRBD2. The CDR3 totals 15 residues. Germline loops: CDR1 ENHRY, CDR2 SYGVKD. V shed 4 bases, J shed 2 bases, and the junction held 6 bases outside the gene matches.

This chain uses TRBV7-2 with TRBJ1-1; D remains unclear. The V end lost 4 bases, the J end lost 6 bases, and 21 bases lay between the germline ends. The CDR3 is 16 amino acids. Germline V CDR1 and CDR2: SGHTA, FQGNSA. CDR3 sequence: CASSSQSRVSGAEAFF. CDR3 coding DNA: TGTGCCAGCAGCTCTCAATCCCGGGTATCTGGAGCTGAAGCTTTCTTT. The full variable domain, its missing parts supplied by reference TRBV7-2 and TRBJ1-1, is GAGVSQSPSNKVTEKGKDVELRCDPISGHTALYWYRQSLGQGLEFLIYFQGNSAPDKSGLPSDRFSAERTGGSVSTLTIQRTQQEDSAVYLCASSSQSRVSGAEAFFGQGTRLTVV.

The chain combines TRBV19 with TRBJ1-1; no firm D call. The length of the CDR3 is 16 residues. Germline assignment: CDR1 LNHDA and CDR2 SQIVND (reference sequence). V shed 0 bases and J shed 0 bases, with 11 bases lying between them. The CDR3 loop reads CASSIDKGDLNTEAFF. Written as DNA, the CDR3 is TGTGCCAGTAGTATAGATAAGGGAGACTTGAACACTGAAGCTTTCTTT.

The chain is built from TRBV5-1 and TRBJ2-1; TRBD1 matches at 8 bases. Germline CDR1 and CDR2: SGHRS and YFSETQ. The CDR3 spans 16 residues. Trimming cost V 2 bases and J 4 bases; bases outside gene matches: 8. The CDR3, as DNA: TGCGCCAGCAGCTTCCGACAGGGGCGAACATACAATGAGCAGTTCTTC. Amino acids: CASSFRQGRTYNEQFF.

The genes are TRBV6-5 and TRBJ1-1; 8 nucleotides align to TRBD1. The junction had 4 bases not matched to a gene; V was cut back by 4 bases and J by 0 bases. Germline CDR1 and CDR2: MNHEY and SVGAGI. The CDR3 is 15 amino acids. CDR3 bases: TGTGCCAGCAGTTTTTCGACAGGGGTGAACACTGAAGCTTTCTTT. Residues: CASSFSTGVNTEAFF.

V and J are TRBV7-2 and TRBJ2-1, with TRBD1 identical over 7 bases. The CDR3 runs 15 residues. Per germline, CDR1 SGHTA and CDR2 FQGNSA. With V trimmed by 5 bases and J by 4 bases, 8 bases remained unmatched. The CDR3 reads CASSTDRVRYNEQFF. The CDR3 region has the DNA TGTGCCAGCAGCACAGACAGGGTTCGGTACAATGAGCAGTTCTTC.

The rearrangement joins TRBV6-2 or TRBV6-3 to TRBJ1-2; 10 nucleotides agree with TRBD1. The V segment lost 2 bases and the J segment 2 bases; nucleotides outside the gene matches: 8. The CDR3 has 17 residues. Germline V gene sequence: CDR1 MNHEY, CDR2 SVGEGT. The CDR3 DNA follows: TGTGCCAGCAGTTACCCGCGACAGGGGGCGCGAAACTATGGCTACACCTTC. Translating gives CASSYPRQGARNYGYTF.

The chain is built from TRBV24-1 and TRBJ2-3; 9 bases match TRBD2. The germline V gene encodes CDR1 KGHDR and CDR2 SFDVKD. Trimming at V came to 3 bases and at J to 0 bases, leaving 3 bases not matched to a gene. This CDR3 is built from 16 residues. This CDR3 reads CATSDRTSASTDTQYF. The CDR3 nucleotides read TGTGCCACCAGTGATCGGACTAGCGCTAGCACAGATACGCAGTATTTT.

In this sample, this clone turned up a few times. CDR3: CASSLTEYGYTF. In DNA form, the CDR3 reads TGTGCCAGCAGTTTAACAGAGTATGGCTACACCTTC. The chain has TRBV28 and TRBJ1-2; D call uncertain. The CDR3 runs to 12 residues. Germline V CDR1 and CDR2: MDHEN, SYDVKM. Trimming took 2 bases from V and 5 from J, leaving 6 bases between them.